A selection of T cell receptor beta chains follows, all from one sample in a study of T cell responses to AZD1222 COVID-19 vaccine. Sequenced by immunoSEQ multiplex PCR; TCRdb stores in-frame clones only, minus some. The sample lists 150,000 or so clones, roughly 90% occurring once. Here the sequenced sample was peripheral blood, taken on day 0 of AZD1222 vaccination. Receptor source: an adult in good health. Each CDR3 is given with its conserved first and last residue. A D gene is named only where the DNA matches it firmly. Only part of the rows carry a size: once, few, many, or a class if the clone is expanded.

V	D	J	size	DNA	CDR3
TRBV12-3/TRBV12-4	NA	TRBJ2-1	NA	TGTGCCAGCAGTTTAGGGCTCGGTGAGCAGTTCTTC	CASSLGLGEQFF
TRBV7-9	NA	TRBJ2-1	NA	TGTGCCAGCAGCTTGACTGACAGGTACCACAATGAGCAGTTCTTC	CASSLTDRYHNEQFF
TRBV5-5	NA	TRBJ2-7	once	TGTGCCAGCAGCCCCCGGTCGGTGGACGAGCAGTACTTC	CASSPRSVDEQYF
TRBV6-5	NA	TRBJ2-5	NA	TGTGCCAGCAACTCACAGGGCATACAAGAGACCCAGTACTTC	CASNSQGIQETQYF
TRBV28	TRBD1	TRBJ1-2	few	TGTGCCAGCAGCACCCTCGGCCCAGGGGGGCTTGGTGGCTACACCTTC	CASSTLGPGGLGGYTF
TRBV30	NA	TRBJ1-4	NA	TGTGCCTGGAAAATGGGGAGAAGGGATGAAAAACTGTTTTTT	CAWKMGRRDEKLFF
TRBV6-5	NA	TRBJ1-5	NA	TGTGCCAGCAGATCGGTTGTCAATCAGCCCCAGCATTTT	CASRSVVNQPQHF
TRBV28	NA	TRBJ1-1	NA	TGTGCCACCTATCTCAGTAATGAAGCTTTCTTT	CATYLSNEAFF
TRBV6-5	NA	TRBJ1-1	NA	TGTGCCACCTCACTACAGGGTTTGAACACTGAAGCTTTCTTT	CATSLQGLNTEAFF
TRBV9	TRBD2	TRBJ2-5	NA	TGTGCCAGCAGCGTAGCGGCTAGCGGGGCCCGCGAGACCCAGTACTTC	CASSVAASGARETQYF
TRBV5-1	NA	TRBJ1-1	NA	TGCGCCAGCAGCCTGGGTAGGGTGAACACTGAAGCTTTCTTT	CASSLGRVNTEAFF
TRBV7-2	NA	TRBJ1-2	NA	TGTGCCAGCAGCATCTTCCGTTGGGCTAACTATGGCTACACCTTC	CASSIFRWANYGYTF
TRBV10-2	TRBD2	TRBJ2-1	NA	TGCGCCAGCAGTTGGACGGGAGGGCCGGATGAGCAGTTCTTC	CASSWTGGPDEQFF
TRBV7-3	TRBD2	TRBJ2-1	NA	TGTGCCAGCAGCTCGGGACCGGGACTAGCTCACAATGAGCAGTTCTTC	CASSSGPGLAHNEQFF
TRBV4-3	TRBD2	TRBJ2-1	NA	TGCGCCAGCAGCCAAGATGCGGGGGGCTCCTACAATGAGCAGTTCTTC	CASSQDAGGSYNEQFF
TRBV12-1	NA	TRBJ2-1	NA	TGTGCCAGCAGCCCGCAAAACGGCACTAGCGGAGATTACAATGAGCAGTTCTTC	CASSPQNGTSGDYNEQFF
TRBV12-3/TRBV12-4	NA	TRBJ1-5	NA	TGTGCCAGCAGCTATGGACAGCAGCCCCAGCATTTT	CASSYGQQPQHF